This entry lists 24 T cell receptor beta chains sequenced from one sample in a study of T cell repertoires in cytomegalovirus infection. In TCRdb, the reads were re-called with MiXCR into one record per CDR3 protein. The sample lists almost 300,000 distinct CDR3 sequences; 9.6% were seen once. Input material: PBMCs. These receptors came from a human donor in good health (CMV status not recorded). Some clones in this sample may be carry-over from other donors' samples.

V and J are TRBV6-5 and TRBJ1-2; TRBD1 might be the D (5 bases). This CDR3 spans 13 amino acids. CDR1 MNHEY and CDR2 SVGAGI come from the germline V gene. Trimming took 2 bases from V and 3 from J, leaving 7 bases between them. The CDR3 is CASSYRGYYGYTF. Here the CDR3 DNA reads TGTGCCAGCAGTTACCGGGGGTACTATGGCTACACCTTC.

The chain is built from TRBV9 and TRBJ1-2; D remains ambiguous. Germline CDR1 and CDR2: SGDLS and YYNGEE. This CDR3 comprises 12 residues. V shed 0 bases and J shed 7 bases, with 7 bases lying between them. The CDR3 region is CASSVALGGYTF. The CDR3 region has the DNA TGTGCCAGCAGCGTAGCCCTGGGTGGCTACACCTTC.

This clonotype has at least ten counts. The chain uses TRBV5-6 and TRBJ2-7; 7 nucleotides match TRBD1. The ends lost 0 bases at V and 1 base at J; junction bases unmatched: 7. Germline CDR1 reads SGHDT; CDR2 reads YYEEEE. This CDR3 is built from 16 residues. The CDR3 DNA reads TGTGCCAGCAGCTTGGTCGGACAGGCTGATTCCTACGAGCAGTACGTC. Its translation: CASSLVGQADSYEQYV.

There are many counts of this clonotype. This sequence joins TRBV6-2 or TRBV6-3 and TRBJ2-3; D remains unclear. CDR3 size: 16 residues. Germline-derived CDR1 and CDR2 are MNHEY and SVGEGT. Trimming left V 8 bases short and J 5 bases short, with 23 bases between. The CDR3 region is CASSSGWGIYIDTQYF. CDR3 nucleotide sequence: TGTGCCAGCTCCTCGGGTTGGGGAATCTATATAGATACGCAGTATTTT.

This chain joins TRBV2 and TRBJ2-7; TRBD1 matches at 9 bases. This CDR3 has 15 residues. V gave up 6 bases and J gave up 3 bases; unmatched junction bases: 9. Germline V CDR1 and CDR2: SNHLY, FYNNEI. CDR3 residues: CASRAGTGFIYEQYV. The DNA of the CDR3 is TGTGCCAGCAGAGCCGGGACAGGGTTTATCTACGAGCAGTACGTC.

Many counts were recorded for this clonotype. The chain has TRBV7-8 and TRBJ2-5; 7 bases fit TRBD2. In germline, CDR1 is SGHVS, CDR2 FQNEAQ. The CDR3 spans 14 residues. V shed 5 bases and J 4 bases; nucleotides not matched to a gene: 7. The CDR3 loop is CASSGGGGVETQYF. The CDR3 DNA sequence: TGTGCCAGCAGCGGTGGGGGGGGGGTAGAGACCCAGTACTTC.

This clonotype was detected only a few times. The chain recombines TRBV20-1 with TRBJ1-6, with D maybe TRBD1 (5 bases). Germline V gene data show CDR1 as DFQATT and CDR2 as SNEGSKA (reference sequence). The ends were cut back, 4 bases at V and 5 bases at J, with 15 bases in the middle. The CDR3 length is 15 residues. CDR3 region: CSAIRGRSDNSPLHF. The CDR3 DNA reads TGCAGTGCTATTCGGGGCAGGTCGGATAATTCACCCCTCCACTTT.

This clonotype was observed at least ten times. The chain links TRBV28 to TRBJ1-1, with 8 bases aligning to TRBD1. V shed 2 bases and J 1 base; nucleotides not matched to a gene: 15. The CDR3 totals 19 residues. Germline V gene data show CDR1 as MDHEN and CDR2 as SYDVKM. Here the CDR3 reads CASSLATTGQGIGNTEAFF. CDR3 coding DNA: TGTGCCAGCAGTTTAGCAACGACTGGACAGGGAATCGGGAACACTGAAGCTTTCTTT.

This clonotype occurred many times. This sequence joins TRBV12-3 or TRBV12-4 and TRBJ2-7; 9 nucleotides agree with TRBD1. The CDR3 is made up of 15 amino acids. The J segment lost 2 bases and the V segment lost 3 bases, leaving 5 bases of the junction unmatched. CDR3 loop: CASSLQGQGTYEQYF. The DNA of the CDR3 is TGTGCCAGCAGTTTGCAGGGACAGGGTACCTACGAGCAGTACTTC.

The V and J genes are TRBV6-2 or TRBV6-3 and TRBJ2-1; TRBD2 might be the D (5 bases). CDR1 is MNHEY, CDR2 SVGEGT, per germline. V was clipped by 5 bases and J by 7 bases, with 9 bases between them. The CDR3 runs to 12 residues. The chain's CDR3 is CASSPTNNEQFF. CDR3 nucleotides: TGTGCCAGCAGTCCGACTAATAATGAGCAGTTCTTC.

This chain links TRBV20-1 with TRBJ2-7; perhaps D is TRBD1 or TRBD2 (6 bases each). Germline V gene sequence: CDR1 DFQATT, CDR2 SNEGSKA (reference sequence). Trimming took off 6 bases at V and 6 bases at J, with 18 bases between the two ends. The CDR3 consists of 13 residues. In nucleotides, the CDR3 is TGCAGTGCCCCGGGCCCCAGGGGAGGCGAGCAGTACGTC. It encodes CSAPGPRGGEQYV.

In its sample, this clonotype was seen many times. The chain links TRBV20-1 to TRBJ2-7; TRBD1 might be the D (5 bases). This CDR3 comprises 15 residues. Per the germline V gene, CDR1 is DFQATT and CDR2 is SNEGSKA (reference sequence). V dropped 3 bases and J dropped 5 bases, with 20 bases sitting between them. For the CDR3, the DNA is TGCAGTGCTAGTCACGACTGGGGCACCCTAAACGAGCAGTACTTC. Its protein product is CSASHDWGTLNEQYF.

This clonotype was picked up a small number of times. The rearrangement uses TRBV18 and TRBJ2-1; D may be TRBD2 (5 bases). This CDR3 contains 13 residues. Deletions cut 6 bases from V and 2 bases from J, with 8 bases between. Germline V gives CDR1 KGHSH, CDR2 LQKENI. The CDR3 loop is CASSHGAYNEQFF. The CDR3 region has the DNA TGTGCCAGCTCCCACGGGGCCTACAATGAGCAGTTCTTC. Complete variable domain (other parts from reference TRBV18 and TRBJ2-1): NAGVMQNPRHLVRRRGQEARLRCSPMKGHSHVYWYRQLPEEGLKFMVYLQKENIIDESGMPKERFSAEFPKEGPSILRIQQVVRGDSAAYFCASSHGAYNEQFFGPGTRLTVL.

This clonotype was picked up many times. The V call is TRBV7-2, the J call TRBJ2-2; D gene unclear. Trimming cost V 5 bases and J 0 bases, with 16 bases left between them. The CDR3 runs to 17 residues. Germline lookup yields CDR1 SGHTA and CDR2 FQGNSA. The CDR3 spells CASSDSRRTANTGELFF. CDR3 bases: TGTGCCAGCAGCGATTCCCGAAGGACCGCGAACACCGGGGAGCTGTTTTTT.

This clonotype was counted many times. The chain uses TRBV7-8 and TRBJ1-3; D is unresolved. V was pared by 2 bases and J by 3 bases, with 14 bases between. The CDR3 spans 16 residues. Germline V CDR1 and CDR2: SGHVS, FQNEAQ. This CDR3 is CASSLPTDWYGNTIYF. The CDR3 DNA reads TGTGCCAGCAGCTTACCGACCGACTGGTATGGAAACACCATATATTTT. The entire variable domain, with the rest obtained from reference TRBV7-8 and TRBJ1-3, is as follows: GAGVSQSPRYKVAKRGQDVALRCDPISGHVSLFWYQQALGQGPEFLTYFQNEAQLDKSGLPSDRFFAERPEGSVSTLKIQRTQQEDSAVYLCASSLPTDWYGNTIYFGEGSWLTVV.

This clonotype appeared many times. The rearrangement joins TRBV5-4 to TRBJ2-2; 7 nucleotides agree with TRBD2. J was trimmed by 4 bases and V by 3 bases; bases with no gene match: 6. The CDR3 spans 15 residues. Germline values: CDR1 SGHNT, CDR2 YYREEE (reference sequence). CDR3 in DNA: TGTGCCAGCAGCTCCGCTGAGCGGGGCACCGGGGAGCTGTTTTTT. Its translation: CASSSAERGTGELFF.

This clonotype has a count of ten or more. The chain uses TRBV11-2 and TRBJ2-7; D tentatively reads TRBD1 or TRBD2 (5 bases each). The CDR3 runs 15 residues. Germline V CDR1 and CDR2: SGHAT, FQNNGV. Between the trimmed V and J ends, which lost 0 bases and 6 bases, there was a span of 15 bases. The CDR3 DNA reads TGTGCCAGCAGCTTAGAAGCCGGGACCCGCATCGAGCAGTACGTC. Protein product: CASSLEAGTRIEQYV.

This clonotype was counted ten times or more. The chain links TRBV11-1 to TRBJ1-4, with a tentative D call TRBD1 (5 bases). Trimming stripped 4 bases from V and 12 bases from J, with 15 bases between. The V gene's germline CDR1 is SGHAT and CDR2 FQDESV (reference sequence). The CDR3 totals 13 residues. The CDR3 protein is CASSSDSLGELFF. Here the CDR3 DNA reads TGTGCCAGCAGCTCCGACAGCCTTGGGGAACTGTTTTTT.

This chain joins TRBV20-1 and TRBJ2-2; D not certain. CDR1 and CDR2 (germline): DFQATT, SNEGSKA (reference sequence). CDR3 size: 17 residues. Trimming cost V 0 bases and J 3 bases, with 17 bases left between them. The CDR3 is CSARDFVGMKDTGELFF. DNA of the CDR3: TGCAGTGCTAGAGATTTTGTAGGCATGAAGGACACCGGGGAGCTGTTTTTT.

This clonotype appeared many times. CDR3 sequence (DNA): TGTGCCAGTACCTGGGGACAGGGGGCTGGTCAGCCCCAGCATTTT. It yields the protein CASTWGQGAGQPQHF. The J gene is TRBJ1-5, the V gene TRBV19; 12 bases fit TRBD1. V shed 7 bases and J 6 bases; nucleotides not matched to a gene: 7. The CDR3 contains 15 residues. The germline V gene has CDR1 LNHDA and CDR2 SQIVND (reference sequence). The full variable domain, with the rest looked up from reference TRBV19 and TRBJ1-5, is DGGITQSPKYLFRKEGQNVTLSCEQNLNHDAMYWYRQDPGQGLRLIYYSQIVNDFQKGDIAEGYSVSREKKESFPLTVTSAQKNPTAFYLCASTWGQGAGQPQHFGDGTRLSIL.

To note about this clonotype: One end of the junction is discordant with germline, which a read error may explain. The V and J genes are TRBV19 and TRBJ1-5; tentatively, D is TRBD1 (5 bases). This CDR3 spans 15 amino acids. The germline V gene encodes CDR1 LNHDA and CDR2 SQIVND (reference sequence). CDR3 region: CGSRLGGWGNQPQHF. CDR3 nucleotides: TGTGGCAGTAGACTTGGGGGTTGGGGCAATCAGCCCCAGCATTTT.

This clonotype showed up many times. The rearrangement joins TRBV7-2 to TRBJ2-4; 9 nucleotides align to TRBD1. The germline V gene encodes CDR1 SGHTA and CDR2 FQGNSA. This CDR3 contains 14 residues. J gave up 8 bases and V 5 bases, and 7 bases lay outside the gene matches. The CDR3 sequence: CASSTTGGLDIQYF. The CDR3 nucleotides read TGTGCCAGCAGCACGACAGGGGGGTTGGACATTCAGTACTTC.

Remarks on this clonotype: A read error may explain this, as a much larger clone is one base away. The gene calls are TRBV18 and TRBJ2-2; the D is unclear. The V end lost 2 bases, the J end lost 9 bases, and 16 bases lay between the germline ends. This CDR3 region has 15 residues. Germline CDR1 is KGHSH and CDR2 is LQKENI. In DNA, the CDR3 is TGTGCCAGCTCACCATCGACGGTGGTTTCCCGGGAGCTGTTTTTT. Protein sequence: CASSPSTVVSRELFF.

This clonotype was seen repeatedly, ten times or more. This chain links TRBV7-2 with TRBJ2-7; D is perhaps TRBD2 (7 bases). CDR1 SGHTA and CDR2 FQGNSA come from the germline V gene. The CDR3 sequence is 15 residues long. Between the trimmed V and J ends, which lost 0 bases and 3 bases, there was a span of 12 bases. The CDR3 spells CASSLAGGGNYEQYV. The CDR3 DNA reads TGTGCCAGCAGCTTAGCAGGGGGGGGGAACTACGAGCAGTACGTC.